This passage covers 24 T cell receptor beta chains from one sample sequenced in a study of cytomegalovirus exposure and HLA in healthy donors. The PCR used 60 Vbeta and 13 Jbeta primers. The assay was immunoSEQ multiplex PCR, and TCRdb's table has in-frame clones only and misses some. Of 80,000 to 100,000 clones in the sample, roughly two thirds were seen once. Sequencing was done on a sample of PBMCs. These receptors all come from a female donor in good health and CMV-seronegative.

The V and J genes are TRBV2 and TRBJ2-7; 7 bases fit TRBD2. Losses at the gene ends were 7 bases for V and 7 bases for J; bases not matched to a gene: 13. This CDR3 region has 14 residues. The germline gives CDR1 SNHLY, CDR2 FYNNEI. The CDR3 DNA sequence: TGTGCCAGCATCGTCCCGGGGGGAGTTCAAGAGCAGTACTTC. Its protein product is CASIVPGGVQEQYF.

The V gene is TRBV30, the J gene TRBJ1-2; TRBD1 agrees at 11 bases. CDR3 size: 16 residues. Per germline, CDR1 GTSNPN and CDR2 SVGIG (reference sequence). J was trimmed by 5 bases and V by 3 bases; bases with no gene match: 11. The CDR3 nucleotides are TGTGCCTGGAGCTCGGGACAGGGGGAATTTGTGTATGGCTACACCTTC. Its protein is CAWSSGQGEFVYGYTF.

This clone came up once. At the DNA level, this CDR3 is encoded by other sequences in the same sample as well. V usage is TRBV7-9 and J usage is TRBJ2-7; D remains ambiguous. V lost 1 base and J lost 5, with 18 bases in between. Germline lookup yields CDR1 SEHNR and CDR2 FQNEAQ (reference sequence). The CDR3 length is 16 residues. The CDR3 DNA sequence: TGTGCCAGCAGCTTAGACGCGGTAGGCGGTAGCAACGAGCAGTACTTC. It yields the protein CASSLDAVGGSNEQYF.

This rearrangement joins TRBV27 to TRBJ1-2; D is unresolved. Germline lookup yields CDR1 MNHEY and CDR2 SMNVEV (reference sequence). The CDR3 contains 13 residues. Trimming removed 5 bases at V and 5 bases at J, with 12 bases between. The CDR3 nucleotides are TGTGCCAGCAGTAATAATCCCCCTTATGGCTACACCTTC. The encoded protein is CASSNNPPYGYTF.

The chain couples TRBV27 to TRBJ1-1, with D possibly matching TRBD1 (5 bases). There are 13 residues in the CDR3. The germline CDR1 and CDR2 sequences are MNHEY and SMNVEV (reference sequence). Trimming shortened V by 3 bases and J by 8 bases, and 13 bases separated the two germline ends. The CDR3 here is CASSLGGSMEAFF. The DNA of the CDR3 is TGTGCCAGCAGTTTGGGGGGTTCAATGGAAGCTTTCTTT.

The chain has TRBV18 and TRBJ1-2; no clear D gene. V lost 3 bases to trimming and J lost 4 bases, with 12 bases between them. The CDR3 is 14 residues long. The germline CDR1 and CDR2 sequences are KGHSH and LQKENI. CDR3 residues: CASSPAGPLYGYTF. The DNA for the CDR3 is TGTGCCAGCTCACCCGCGGGTCCCCTCTATGGCTACACCTTC.

The chain carries TRBV5-4 and TRBJ1-1; D gene unclear. The CDR3 spans 13 residues. V shed 5 bases and J shed 0 bases, with 8 bases lying between them. Looked up from germline, CDR1 is SGHNT and CDR2 is YYREEE (reference sequence). The CDR3 sequence is CASSGSLNTEAFF. In DNA form, the CDR3 reads TGTGCCAGCAGTGGCTCTTTGAACACTGAAGCTTTCTTT.

This chain uses TRBV6-1 with TRBJ2-7; perhaps TRBD2 as D (6 bases). CDR3 length: 16 amino acids. Looked up from germline, CDR1 is MNHNS and CDR2 is SASEGT. Trimming took 1 base from V and 2 from J, leaving 15 bases between them. CDR3 nucleotides: TGTGCCAGCAGTGAAGAGTTCGGGAGAGCCCCCTACGAGCAGTACTTC. Its translation: CASSEEFGRAPYEQYF.

V gene TRBV5-6 combines with J gene TRBJ1-1; D remains unclear. The CDR3 covers 12 residues. Germline assignment: CDR1 SGHDT and CDR2 YYEEEE. Trimming stripped 0 bases from V and 3 bases from J, with 3 bases between. The CDR3 region is CASSLAYTEAFF. CDR3 DNA sequence: TGTGCCAGCAGCTTGGCGTACACTGAAGCTTTCTTT.

This chain links TRBV14 with TRBJ2-4; TRBD2 aligns across 9 bases. CDR1 is SGHDN, CDR2 FVKESK, per germline. J lost 8 bases, V lost 2 bases, and 10 bases had no gene match. This CDR3 region has 16 residues. The chain's CDR3 is CASSQTGTSYGDIQYF. CDR3 bases: TGTGCCAGCAGCCAAACCGGGACTAGCTACGGGGACATTCAGTACTTC.

The V gene is TRBV10-3, the J gene TRBJ2-7; no definite D call. Germline CDR1 and CDR2: ENHRY and SYGVKD. The CDR3 totals 13 residues. Trimming removed 3 bases at V and 5 bases at J, with 11 bases between. The CDR3 DNA sequence: TGTGCCATCAGTGACCCCCCTAGGAACGAGCAGTACTTC. This translates into CAISDPPRNEQYF.

The J gene is TRBJ2-1, the V gene TRBV12-5, with TRBD1 matching 8 bases. This CDR3 is built from 14 residues. V lost 7 bases and J lost 5; bases outside the gene matches: 7. From germline, CDR1 is LGHNT and CDR2 FRNRAP. DNA for the CDR3: TGTGCTAGTGCCCCGGGACAGGCTAACAATGAGCAGTTCTTC. The encoded protein is CASAPGQANNEQFF.

The CDR3: CAWSQDSRAGGYTF. The DNA for the CDR3 is TGTGCCTGGAGCCAGGACTCGAGGGCTGGGGGCTACACCTTC. The rearrangement joins TRBV30 to TRBJ1-2; D is uncertain. V was trimmed by 3 bases and J by 8 bases, leaving 19 bases between them. The CDR3 is 14 residues long. Per germline, CDR1 GTSNPN and CDR2 SVGIG (reference sequence).

Only one count was recorded for this clone. The chain is built from TRBV29-1 and TRBJ1-3; 9 bases are shared with TRBD1. There are 14 residues in the CDR3. The V gene end was trimmed by 4 bases and the J gene end by 2 bases; junction bases not matched to a gene: 3. Germline V gene data show CDR1 as SQVTM and CDR2 as ANQGSEA. The CDR3 here is CSVGGTGPGNTIYF. As DNA, the CDR3 is TGCAGCGTTGGGGGGACAGGGCCTGGAAACACCATATATTTT.

This clone was counted a few times. This chain links TRBV4-2 with TRBJ1-1, with D unresolved. V was cut by 2 bases and J by 8 bases, with 15 bases left in between. Germline lookup yields CDR1 LGHNA and CDR2 YNFKEQ. The CDR3 is made up of 14 amino acids. The CDR3 DNA sequence: TGTGCCAGCAGCCAATCTCCGGGAGATTCGGAAGCTTTCTTT. Translation: CASSQSPGDSEAFF.

The chain carries TRBV7-2 and TRBJ2-2, with 13 positions matching TRBD2. Germline V gene data show CDR1 as SGHTA and CDR2 as FQGNSA. Trimming cost V 5 bases and J 5 bases; bases outside gene matches: 8. The CDR3 is 17 amino acids. Written as DNA, the CDR3 is TGTGCCAGCAGCCTGAGGACTAGCGGGGGCGGAACCGGGGAGCTGTTTTTT. It specifies CASSLRTSGGGTGELFF.

The chain joins TRBV7-2 to TRBJ1-1; maybe TRBD1 (5 bases). V gave up 1 base and J gave up 1 base, with 10 bases separating them. Germline CDR1 SGHTA, CDR2 FQGNSA. The CDR3 has 15 amino acids. In nucleotides, the CDR3 is TGTGCCAGCAGCTTAGTTCGGGGGAGGAACACTGAAGCTTTCTTT. This sequence encodes CASSLVRGRNTEAFF. Based on the CDR3 plus reference TRBV7-2 and TRBJ1-1, the full variable domain is GAGVSQSPSNKVTEKGKDVELRCDPISGHTALYWYRQSLGQGLEFLIYFQGNSAPDKSGLPSDRFSAERTGGSVSTLTIQRTQQEDSAVYLCASSLVRGRNTEAFFGQGTRLTVV.

The genes are TRBV6-6 and TRBJ2-4; TRBD1 matches 7 bases. CDR3 length equals 15 residues. From germline, CDR1 is MNHNY and CDR2 SVGAGI (reference sequence). V shed 2 bases and J 5 bases; nucleotides not matched to a gene: 6. The DNA for the CDR3 is TGTGCCAGCAGTTACCCTATAGGGGGCCAAAACATTCAGTACTTC. As protein: CASSYPIGGQNIQYF.

The rearrangement joins TRBV2 to TRBJ1-2; tentative D call: TRBD1 (5 bases). The CDR3 has 13 amino acids. Germline CDR1 reads SNHLY; CDR2 reads FYNNEI. Trimming removed 6 bases from V and 10 bases from J, with 18 bases in between. Here the CDR3 DNA reads TGTGCCAGCAGCCTAAGGCAGGGCCCGTTCTACACCTTC. This encodes CASSLRQGPFYTF.

The chain employs TRBV7-9 and TRBJ1-2, with D tentatively TRBD1 (5 bases). The germline gives CDR1 SEHNR, CDR2 FQNEAQ (reference sequence). Deletions cut 6 bases from V and 4 bases from J, with 15 bases between. CDR3 length equals 14 residues. The DNA of the CDR3 is TGTGCCAGCAGTATTGGGGACTTGGGCTATGGCTACACCTTC. Protein product: CASSIGDLGYGYTF.

The chain couples TRBV11-2 to TRBJ1-1; maybe TRBD1 (6 bases). This CDR3 is 14 amino acids long. Germline V gene sequence: CDR1 SGHAT, CDR2 FQNNGV. With 5 bases removed from V and 1 base from J, the gap between germline ends came to 11 bases. The CDR3 DNA sequence: TGTGCCAGCAGCCCACACAGGGAGAACACTGAAGCTTTCTTT. It encodes CASSPHRENTEAFF.

The chain uses TRBV28 and TRBJ1-2, with TRBD1 matching over 10 bases. From germline, CDR1 is MDHEN and CDR2 SYDVKM. CDR3 size: 16 residues. Trimming took 10 bases from V and 7 from J; bases not matched to a gene: 18. The CDR3 region has the DNA TGTGCCATCATGAAGGCGGGACAGGGGAAACGGAGTGGCTACACCTTC. This sequence encodes CAIMKAGQGKRSGYTF.

The J gene is TRBJ1-2, the V gene TRBV28; D not resolved. The ends were cut back, 10 bases at V and 4 bases at J, with 19 bases in the middle. The germline V gene has CDR1 MDHEN and CDR2 SYDVKM. The CDR3 has 14 residues. Here the CDR3 DNA reads TGTGCCACCTCATTTCCGGTTAGTGGCTATGGCTACACCTTC. Protein: CATSFPVSGYGYTF.

The chain recombines TRBV5-6 with TRBJ1-2; TRBD1 agrees at 8 bases. Looked up from germline, CDR1 is SGHDT and CDR2 is YYEEEE. With V trimmed by 4 bases and J by 5 bases, 7 bases remained unmatched. This CDR3 is 14 amino acids long. As DNA, the CDR3 is TGTGCCAGCAGCCCTTGGACAGGGCGGTATGGCTACACCTTC. Translating gives CASSPWTGRYGYTF.